The clone carrying this T cell receptor beta chain was seen a few times. Its specificity is unknown. This entry comes from a study of cytomegalovirus exposure and HLA in healthy donors. Overall study results and limits: Excluded: some indistinguishable V segments such as TRBV6-2 and TRBV6-3.

The CDR3 covers 15 residues. Germline CDR1 MNHEY, CDR2 SMNVEV (reference sequence). V was pared by 7 bases and J by 4 bases, with 5 bases of the junction left unmatched. A multiplex PCR was run with 60 Vbeta primers and 13 Jbeta primers. The table came from immunoSEQ multiplex PCR; TCRdb's copy has only in-frame clones and leaves some out. Of nearly 100,000 clones listed, over 8% are singletons. This receptor was obtained from a man aged 50-59 years in good health and CMV-seropositive. The chain combines TRBV27 with TRBJ2-2; TRBD2 matches at 11 bases. The sequencing input was PBMCs. The CDR3, as DNA: TGTGCCAGCAAAACCGGGACTAGCGGCACCGGGGAGCTGTTTTTT. The encoded protein is CASKTGTSGTGELFF.